This T cell receptor beta chain came from a study of early T cells in non-severe SARS-CoV-2 infection. Each CDR3 protein is one row after TCRdb ran MiXCR on the 5' RACE reads. Found here are over 35,000 distinct CDR3 sequences, approximately 10% of them singletons; the top ten hold around 9.8%. This CDR3 is 15 amino acids long. This clonotype was recorded many times. The sequenced material came from whole blood. The genes are TRBV21-1 and TRBJ2-5; TRBD2, the table's D call, lacks a check against the DNA. TRBV21-1 is a known pseudogene. This TCR was recovered from an adult who was a healthcare worker with PCR-confirmed SARS-CoV-2 infection or an uninfected control (not recorded which). CDR3 sequence (DNA): TGTGCCAGCAGCGCAAACTACCGGGACCGAGAGACCCAGTACTTC. Amino acids: CASSANYRDRETQYF.